The 3 T cell receptor beta chains in this list originate from one sample, sequenced in a study of beta chain features in type 1 diabetes. TCRB transcripts that were expressed got sequenced, as all of the isolated RNA had been reverse transcribed. This table comes from immunoSEQ multiplex PCR, and its TCRdb copy is limited to in-frame clones, with some not included. The table lists about 900,000 clones, about a sixth of them singletons, with around 0.02% in the top ten. Sequenced material: naive CD4+ T cells from blood. The receptors come from a young woman in good health.

The V gene is TRBV6-5, the J gene TRBJ1-4; no clear D. CDR3 length equals 16 residues. Between the trimmed V and J ends, which lost 4 bases and 5 bases, there was a span of 17 bases. CDR1 and CDR2 (germline): MNHEY, SVGAGI. CDR3 region: CASSFARRQPNEKLFF. In DNA, the CDR3 is TGTGCCAGCAGTTTCGCGAGACGGCAACCGAATGAAAAACTGTTTTTT.

This clone was seen more than once but under ten times. The genes are TRBV29-1 and TRBJ1-3, with 7 bases matching TRBD1. V shed 7 bases and J 1 base; nucleotides not matched to a gene: 4. The CDR3 runs to 13 residues. The germline CDR1 and CDR2 sequences are SQVTM and ANQGSEA. The CDR3 loop reads CSAYRGSGNTIYF. DNA for the CDR3: TGCAGCGCTTACAGGGGATCTGGAAACACCATATATTTT.

This clone turned up a few times. The chain carries TRBV4-1 and TRBJ2-2; the D is unclear. V was clipped by 6 bases and J by 2 bases, with 13 bases between them. Per germline, CDR1 MGHRA and CDR2 YSYEKL. CDR3 length: 15 residues. The CDR3 DNA reads TGCGCCAGCAGGAAGGCCGCACGAAACACCGGGGAGCTGTTTTTT. Encoded protein: CASRKAARNTGELFF.